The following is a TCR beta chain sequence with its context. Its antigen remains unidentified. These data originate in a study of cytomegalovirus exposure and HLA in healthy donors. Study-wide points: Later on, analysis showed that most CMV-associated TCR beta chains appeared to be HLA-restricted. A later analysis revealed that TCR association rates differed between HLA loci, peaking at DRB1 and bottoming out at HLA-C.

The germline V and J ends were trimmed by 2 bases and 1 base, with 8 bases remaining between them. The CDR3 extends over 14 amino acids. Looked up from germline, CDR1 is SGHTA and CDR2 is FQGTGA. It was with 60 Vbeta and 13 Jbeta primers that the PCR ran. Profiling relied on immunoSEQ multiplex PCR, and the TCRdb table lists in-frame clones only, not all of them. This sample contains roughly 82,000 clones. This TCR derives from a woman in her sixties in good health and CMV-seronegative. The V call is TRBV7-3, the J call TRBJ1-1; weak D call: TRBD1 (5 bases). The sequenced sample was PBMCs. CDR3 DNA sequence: TGTGCCAGCAGCTTAGCGGGGGGGAACACTGAAGCTTTCTTT. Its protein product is CASSLAGGNTEAFF.